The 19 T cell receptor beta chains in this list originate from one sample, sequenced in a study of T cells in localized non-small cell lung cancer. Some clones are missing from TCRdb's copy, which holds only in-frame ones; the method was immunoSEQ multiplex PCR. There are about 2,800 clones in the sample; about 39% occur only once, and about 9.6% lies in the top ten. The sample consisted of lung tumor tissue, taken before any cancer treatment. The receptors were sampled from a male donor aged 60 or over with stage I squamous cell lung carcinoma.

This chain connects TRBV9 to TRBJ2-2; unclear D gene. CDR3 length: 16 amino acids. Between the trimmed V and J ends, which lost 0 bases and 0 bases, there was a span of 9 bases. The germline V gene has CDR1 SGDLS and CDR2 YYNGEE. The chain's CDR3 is CASSVGPASNTGELFF. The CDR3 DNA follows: TGTGCCAGCAGCGTAGGCCCAGCGTCGAACACCGGGGAGCTGTTTTTT.

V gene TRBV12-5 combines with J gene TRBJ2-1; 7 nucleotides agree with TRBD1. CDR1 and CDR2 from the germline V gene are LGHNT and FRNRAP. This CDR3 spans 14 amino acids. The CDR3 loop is CASTFHPQGTEQFF. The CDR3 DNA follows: TGTGCCAGCACCTTTCACCCACAGGGGACTGAGCAGTTCTTC.

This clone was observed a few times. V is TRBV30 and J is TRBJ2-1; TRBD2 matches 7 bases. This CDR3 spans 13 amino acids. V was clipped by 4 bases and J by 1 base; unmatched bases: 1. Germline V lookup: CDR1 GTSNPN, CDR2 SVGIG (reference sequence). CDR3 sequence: CAWTSGSYNEQFF. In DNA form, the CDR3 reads TGTGCCTGGACTAGCGGATCCTACAATGAGCAGTTCTTC.

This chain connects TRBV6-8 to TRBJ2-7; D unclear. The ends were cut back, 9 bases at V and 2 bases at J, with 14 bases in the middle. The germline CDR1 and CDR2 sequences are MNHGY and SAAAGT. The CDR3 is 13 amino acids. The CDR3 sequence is CASTIQGTYEQYF. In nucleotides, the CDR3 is TGTGCCAGTACCATCCAAGGGACCTACGAGCAGTACTTC.

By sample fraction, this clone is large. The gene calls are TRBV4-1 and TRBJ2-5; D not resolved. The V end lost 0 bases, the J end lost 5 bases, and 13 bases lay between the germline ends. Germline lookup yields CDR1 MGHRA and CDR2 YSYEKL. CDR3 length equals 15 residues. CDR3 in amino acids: CASSQDPGAWETQYF. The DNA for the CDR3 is TGCGCCAGCAGCCAAGATCCCGGTGCGTGGGAGACCCAGTACTTC.

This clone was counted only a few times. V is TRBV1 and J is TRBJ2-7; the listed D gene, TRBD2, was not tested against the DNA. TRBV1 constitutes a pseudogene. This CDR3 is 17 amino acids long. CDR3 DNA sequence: TGCGCCAGCAGCCAAGTACGGGGGGCTAGCGGGAGCTACGAGCAGTACTTC. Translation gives CASSQVRGASGSYEQYF.

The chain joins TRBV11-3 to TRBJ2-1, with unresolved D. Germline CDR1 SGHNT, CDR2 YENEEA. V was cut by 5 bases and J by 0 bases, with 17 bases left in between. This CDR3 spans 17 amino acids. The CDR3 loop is CASSPRPTRSSYNEQFF. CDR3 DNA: TGTGCCAGCAGCCCTAGGCCCACGCGGAGCTCCTACAATGAGCAGTTCTTC.

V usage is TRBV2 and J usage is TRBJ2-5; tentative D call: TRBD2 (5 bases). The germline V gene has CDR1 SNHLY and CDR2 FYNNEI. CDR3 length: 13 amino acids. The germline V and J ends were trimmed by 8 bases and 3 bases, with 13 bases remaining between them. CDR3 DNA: TGTGCCAGCGCTAGCCCACAGAAAGAGACCCAGTACTTC. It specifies CASASPQKETQYF. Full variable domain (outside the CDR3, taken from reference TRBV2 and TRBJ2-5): EPEVTQTPSHQVTQMGQEVILRCVPISNHLYFYWYRQILGQKVEFLVSFYNNEISEKSEIFDDQFSVERPDGSNFTLKIRSTKLEDSAMYFCASASPQKETQYFGPGTRLLVL.

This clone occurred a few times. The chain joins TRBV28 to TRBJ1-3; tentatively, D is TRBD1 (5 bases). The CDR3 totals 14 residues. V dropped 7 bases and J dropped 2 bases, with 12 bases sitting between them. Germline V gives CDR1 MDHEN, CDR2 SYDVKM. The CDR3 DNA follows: TGTGCCAGCATTGGTCGGGGGACTGGAAACACCATATATTTT. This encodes CASIGRGTGNTIYF. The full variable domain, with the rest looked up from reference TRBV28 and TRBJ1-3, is DVKVTQSSRYLVKRTGEKVFLECVQDMDHENMFWYRQDPGLGLRLIYFSYDVKMKEKGDIPEGYSVSREKKERFSLILESASTNQTSMYLCASIGRGTGNTIYFGEGSWLTVV.

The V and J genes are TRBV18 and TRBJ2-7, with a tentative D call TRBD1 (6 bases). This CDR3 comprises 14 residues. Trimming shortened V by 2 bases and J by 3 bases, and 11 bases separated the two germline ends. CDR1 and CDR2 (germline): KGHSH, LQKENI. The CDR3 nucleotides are TGTGCCAGCTCACCAGGGACACTAATCTACGAGCAGTACTTC. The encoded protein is CASSPGTLIYEQYF.

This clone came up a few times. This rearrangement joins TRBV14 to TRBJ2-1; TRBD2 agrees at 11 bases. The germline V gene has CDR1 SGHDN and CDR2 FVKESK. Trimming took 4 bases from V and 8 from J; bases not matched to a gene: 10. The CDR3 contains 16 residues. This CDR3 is CASSRVAGGIGYEQFF. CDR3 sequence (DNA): TGTGCCAGCAGCCGGGTAGCGGGAGGGATCGGCTATGAGCAGTTCTTC. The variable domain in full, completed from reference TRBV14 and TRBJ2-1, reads EAGVTQFPSHSVIEKGQTVTLRCDPISGHDNLYWYRRVMGKEIKFLLHFVKESKQDESGMPNNRFLAERTGGTYSTLKVQPAELEDSGVYFCASSRVAGGIGYEQFFGPGTRLTVL.

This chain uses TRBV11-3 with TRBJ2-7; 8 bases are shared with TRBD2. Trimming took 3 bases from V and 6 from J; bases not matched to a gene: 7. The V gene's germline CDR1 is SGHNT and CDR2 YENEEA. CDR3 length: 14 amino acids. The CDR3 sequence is CASSLVSGSGEQYF. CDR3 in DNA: TGTGCCAGCAGCTTGGTGAGCGGGAGTGGCGAGCAGTACTTC.

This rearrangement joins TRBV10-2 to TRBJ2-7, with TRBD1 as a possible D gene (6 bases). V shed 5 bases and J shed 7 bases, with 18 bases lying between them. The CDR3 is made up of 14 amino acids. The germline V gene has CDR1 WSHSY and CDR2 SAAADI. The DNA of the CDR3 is TGCGCCAGCAGTCCAGTATACAGGGTCCATGAGCAGTACTTC. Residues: CASSPVYRVHEQYF.

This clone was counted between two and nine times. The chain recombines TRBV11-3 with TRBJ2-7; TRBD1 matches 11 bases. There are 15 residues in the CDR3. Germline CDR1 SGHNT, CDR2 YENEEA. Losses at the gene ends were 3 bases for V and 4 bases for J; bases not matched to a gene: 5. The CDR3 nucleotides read TGTGCCAGCAGCTTTCCGGGACAGGGGGTTTACGAGCAGTACTTC. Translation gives CASSFPGQGVYEQYF.

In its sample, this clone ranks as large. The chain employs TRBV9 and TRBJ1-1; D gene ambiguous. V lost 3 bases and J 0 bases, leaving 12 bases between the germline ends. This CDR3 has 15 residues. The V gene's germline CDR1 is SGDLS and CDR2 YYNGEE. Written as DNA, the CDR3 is TGTGCCAGCAGCGCGCTACAGTCCCTGAACACTGAAGCTTTCTTT. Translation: CASSALQSLNTEAFF.

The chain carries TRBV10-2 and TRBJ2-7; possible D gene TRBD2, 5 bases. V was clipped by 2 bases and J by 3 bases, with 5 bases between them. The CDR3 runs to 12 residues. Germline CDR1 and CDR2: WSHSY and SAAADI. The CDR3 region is CASSEGGYEQYF. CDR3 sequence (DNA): TGCGCCAGCAGTGAGGGAGGCTACGAGCAGTACTTC.

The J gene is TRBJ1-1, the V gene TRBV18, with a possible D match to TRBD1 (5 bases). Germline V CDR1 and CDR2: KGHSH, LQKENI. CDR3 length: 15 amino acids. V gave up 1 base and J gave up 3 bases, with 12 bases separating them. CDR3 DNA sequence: TGTGCCAGCTCACCACGGCAGGGCATCGACACTGAAGCTTTCTTT. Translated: CASSPRQGIDTEAFF.

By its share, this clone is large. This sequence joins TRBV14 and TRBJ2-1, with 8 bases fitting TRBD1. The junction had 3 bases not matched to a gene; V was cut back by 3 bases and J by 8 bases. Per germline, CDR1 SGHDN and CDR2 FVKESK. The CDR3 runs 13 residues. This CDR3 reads CASSQDRDYEQFF. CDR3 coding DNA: TGTGCCAGCAGCCAGGACAGGGACTATGAGCAGTTCTTC.

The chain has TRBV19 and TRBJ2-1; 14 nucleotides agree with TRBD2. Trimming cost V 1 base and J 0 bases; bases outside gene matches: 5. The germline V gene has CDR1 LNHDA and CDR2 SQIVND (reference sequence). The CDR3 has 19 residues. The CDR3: CASSIARLAGGSSYNEQFF. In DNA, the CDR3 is TGTGCCAGTAGTATAGCGAGACTAGCGGGAGGGAGCTCCTACAATGAGCAGTTCTTC. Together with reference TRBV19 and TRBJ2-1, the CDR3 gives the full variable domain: DGGITQSPKYLFRKEGQNVTLSCEQNLNHDAMYWYRQDPGQGLRLIYYSQIVNDFQKGDIAEGYSVSREKKESFPLTVTSAQKNPTAFYLCASSIARLAGGSSYNEQFFGPGTRLTVL.